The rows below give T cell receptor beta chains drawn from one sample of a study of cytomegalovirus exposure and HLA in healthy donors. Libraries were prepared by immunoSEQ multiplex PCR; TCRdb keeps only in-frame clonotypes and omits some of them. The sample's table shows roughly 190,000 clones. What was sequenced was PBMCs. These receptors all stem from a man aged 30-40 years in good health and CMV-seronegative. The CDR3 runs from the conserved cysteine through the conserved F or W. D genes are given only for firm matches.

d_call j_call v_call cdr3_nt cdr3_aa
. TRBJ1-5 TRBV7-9 TGTGCCAGCAGCTTCTCACGGGAGCCCCAGCATTTT CASSFSREPQHF
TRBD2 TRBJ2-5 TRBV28 TGTGCCAGCAGTCCCGGGACTAGCGGGAGAAGGGGAGAGACCCAGTACTTC CASSPGTSGRRGETQYF
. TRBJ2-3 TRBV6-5 TGTGCCAGCAGTTATTTACAGGGCAGGGATACGCAGTATTTT CASSYLQGRDTQYF
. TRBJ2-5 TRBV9 TGTGCCAGCAGCGTAGGAAGGGGCGGGGGCCTCCAAGAGACCCAGTACTTC CASSVGRGGGLQETQYF
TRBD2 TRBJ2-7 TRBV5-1 TGCGCCAGCAGCTTGACCCGACTAGCGGGAGGCTCCTACGAGCAGTACTTC CASSLTRLAGGSYEQYF
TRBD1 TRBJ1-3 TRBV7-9 TGTGCCAGCAGCCCCGGGGGACAGATCTCTGGAAACACCATATATTTT CASSPGGQISGNTIYF
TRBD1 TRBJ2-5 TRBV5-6 TGTGCTTCGGGACAGGGGGCGCGGGAGCAGTACTTC CASGQGAREQYF
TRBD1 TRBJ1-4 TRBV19 TGTGCCAGTAGGATCAGGGGGCGGAGTGAAAAACTGTTTTTT CASRIRGRSEKLFF
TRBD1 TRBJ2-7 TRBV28 TGTGCCAGCAGTTCCGGGACAGGGACCGAGCAGTACTTC CASSSGTGTEQYF
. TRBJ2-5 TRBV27 TGTGCCAGCAGGCCCTCAGGAGGGGCTGGGGAGACCCAGTACTTC CASRPSGGAGETQYF
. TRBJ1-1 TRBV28 TGTGCCAGCAGTCCCCCCCGGAACACTGAAGCTTTCTTT CASSPPRNTEAFF
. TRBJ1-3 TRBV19 TGTGCCAGTAGTATCTCGCGGGCGGGGAGCTCTGGAAACACCATATATTTT CASSISRAGSSGNTIYF
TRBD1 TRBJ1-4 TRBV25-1 TGTGCCAGCAGTGAAGCACCGGGACAGGGGGCGGAAGAAAAACTGTTTTTT CASSEAPGQGAEEKLFF
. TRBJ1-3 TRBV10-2 TGCGCCAGCAGTGAGCAGGTCTCTGGAAACACCATATATTTT CASSEQVSGNTIYF
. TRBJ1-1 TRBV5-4 TGTGCCAGCAGCTTGGTGGGCCAGCAGAACACTGAAGCTTTCTTT CASSLVGQQNTEAFF
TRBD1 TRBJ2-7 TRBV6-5 TGTGCCAGCAGCCCCGAACGTCAGGGGGCATACGAGCAGTACTTC CASSPERQGAYEQYF
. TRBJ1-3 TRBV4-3 TGCGCCAGCAGCCCGGGGGGGCCGTGGGACACCATATATTTT CASSPGGPWDTIYF